One and the same sample provided the 26 T cell receptor beta chains below, sequenced in a study of cytomegalovirus exposure and HLA in healthy donors. Some clones are missing from TCRdb's copy, which holds only in-frame ones; the method was immunoSEQ multiplex PCR. The sample has 150,000 to 200,000 clones; approximately 87% are singletons. The sequenced material came from PBMCs. All receptors derive from a woman aged 30 to 39 in good health and CMV-seronegative.

The chain links TRBV2 to TRBJ2-1; D may be TRBD1 (6 bases). This CDR3 is built from 15 residues. Trimming removed 0 bases from V and 9 bases from J, with 15 bases in between. Germline CDR1 SNHLY, CDR2 FYNNEI. As DNA, the CDR3 is TGTGCCAGCAGTGAAGCCCGAGGGGGTGCCTCTGAGCAGTTCTTC. Its translation: CASSEARGGASEQFF.

The rearrangement links TRBV7-6 to TRBJ1-6, with D uncertain. The CDR3 is 17 amino acids. The V end lost 0 bases, the J end lost 0 bases, and 9 bases lay between the germline ends. In germline, CDR1 is SGHVS, CDR2 FNYEAQ. The DNA for the CDR3 is TGTGCCAGCAGCTTAGCGACTGGGAGCTCCTATAATTCACCCCTCCACTTT. This codes for CASSLATGSSYNSPLHF.

V and J are TRBV7-9 and TRBJ2-6, with 7 nucleotides matching TRBD1. CDR1 is SEHNR and CDR2 is FQNEAQ in the germline V gene (reference sequence). J lost 2 bases, V lost 5 bases, and 6 bases had no gene match. This CDR3 is built from 16 residues. DNA of the CDR3: TGTGCCAGCAGCACGGACACAGGGGCTGGGGCCAACGTCCTGACTTTC. Amino acid sequence: CASSTDTGAGANVLTF.

Worth noting for this clone: This same CDR3 is encoded by further DNA sequences in the sample. This rearrangement joins TRBV7-9 to TRBJ2-7; unclear D gene. The CDR3 contains 12 residues. Germline lookup yields CDR1 SEHNR and CDR2 FQNEAQ (reference sequence). The V end was cut by 1 base, the J end by 2 bases, with 3 bases between. The DNA of the CDR3 is TGTGCCAGCAGCTTAGGCGCCTACGAGCAGTACTTC. This encodes CASSLGAYEQYF.

This rearrangement joins TRBV28 to TRBJ2-7; TRBD2 is a possible D gene (6 bases). Trimming pared 1 base from V and 3 bases from J, leaving 7 bases between. CDR1 is MDHEN and CDR2 is SYDVKM in the germline V gene. This CDR3 has 13 amino acids. The CDR3 spells CASSLSGVYEQYF. The CDR3 DNA reads TGTGCCAGCAGTTTATCGGGGGTCTACGAGCAGTACTTC.

The chain has TRBV5-1 and TRBJ1-1; a possible D gene is TRBD1 (6 bases). This CDR3 comprises 18 residues. Germline CDR1 and CDR2: SGHRS and YFSETQ. V lost 4 bases and J 3 bases, leaving 25 bases between the germline ends. The CDR3, as DNA: TGCGCCAGCAGCGCATCCTTCTTGACAGGAGGATATGACACTGAAGCTTTCTTT. It specifies CASSASFLTGGYDTEAFF. The variable domain in full, with the rest retrieved from reference TRBV5-1 and TRBJ1-1, is KAGVTQTPRYLIKTRGQQVTLSCSPISGHRSVSWYQQTPGQGLQFLFEYFSETQRNKGNFPGRFSGRQFSNSRSEMNVSTLELGDSALYLCASSASFLTGGYDTEAFFGQGTRLTVV.

The chain is built from TRBV6-5 and TRBJ2-1; TRBD2 matches at 11 bases. Trimming took 0 bases from V and 5 from J; bases not matched to a gene: 3. This CDR3 is 16 amino acids long. Germline V gene data show CDR1 as MNHEY and CDR2 as SVGAGI. The CDR3 sequence is CASSYSGLADNNEQFF. CDR3 DNA: TGTGCCAGCAGTTACTCGGGACTAGCGGATAACAATGAGCAGTTCTTC.

The V gene is TRBV5-1, the J gene TRBJ1-1, with 7 bases lining up with TRBD1. The CDR3 runs to 13 residues. J gave up 4 bases and V 6 bases, and 6 bases lay outside the gene matches. Germline loops: CDR1 SGHRS, CDR2 YFSETQ. CDR3 DNA sequence: TGCGCCAGCAAACACAGGGGTGGCACTGAAGCTTTCTTT. Its translation: CASKHRGGTEAFF. The complete variable domain, with remaining parts taken from reference TRBV5-1 and TRBJ1-1, reads KAGVTQTPRYLIKTRGQQVTLSCSPISGHRSVSWYQQTPGQGLQFLFEYFSETQRNKGNFPGRFSGRQFSNSRSEMNVSTLELGDSALYLCASKHRGGTEAFFGQGTRLTVV.

The DNA for the CDR3 is TGTGCCATCAGCCAAGACAGTTATCAGCCCCAGCATTTT. Amino acid sequence: CAISQDSYQPQHF. The chain employs TRBV10-3 and TRBJ1-5; TRBD1 might be the D (5 bases). The CDR3 consists of 13 residues. Trimming took 6 bases from V and 5 from J, leaving 11 bases between them. CDR1 and CDR2 (germline): ENHRY, SYGVKD.

The rearrangement joins TRBV27 to TRBJ1-6; no definite D call. The germline gives CDR1 MNHEY, CDR2 SMNVEV (reference sequence). The CDR3 is made up of 15 amino acids. V lost 0 bases, J lost 9 bases, and 12 bases lay in between. DNA of the CDR3: TGTGCCAGCAGTTTATCGGGCAACAGTTTTTCACCCCTCCACTTT. Translated: CASSLSGNSFSPLHF.

The gene calls are TRBV5-4 and TRBJ2-1, with 7 bases aligning to TRBD2. There are 15 residues in the CDR3. V shed 0 bases and J 7 bases; nucleotides not matched to a gene: 7. Per germline, CDR1 SGHNT and CDR2 YYREEE (reference sequence). Here the CDR3 DNA reads TGTGCCAGCAGCTTGGGGGAGGGGCTCTTAAATGAGCAGTTCTTC. It is translated as CASSLGEGLLNEQFF.

About this clone itself: The junction departs from germline at one end; a sequencing error may be responsible. The chain couples TRBV7-7 to TRBJ2-2, with D perhaps TRBD1 (5 bases). This CDR3 is 13 amino acids long. CDR1 SSHAT and CDR2 FNYEAQ come from the germline V gene (reference sequence). In DNA form, the CDR3 reads TGTGCTAGCAGCTTAGGACGGACAGGGGAGCTGTTTTTT. Translating it yields CASSLGRTGELFF.

This clone was seen just once. The CDR3 loop is CASSPTWAGGTDTQYF. The CDR3 DNA reads TGTGCCAGCAGCCCCACCTGGGCAGGGGGCACAGATACGCAGTATTTT. V is TRBV7-9 and J is TRBJ2-3; tentatively, D is TRBD1 (6 bases). Germline CDR1 reads SEHNR; CDR2 reads FQNEAQ (reference sequence). CDR3 size: 16 residues. The V end lost 5 bases, the J end lost 1 base, and 16 bases lay between the germline ends.

The chain employs TRBV6-1 and TRBJ1-2; D is unresolved. Germline-derived CDR1 and CDR2 are MNHNS and SASEGT. There are 11 residues in the CDR3. The germline V and J ends were trimmed by 7 bases and 8 bases, with 11 bases remaining between them. CDR3 sequence: CASTGRGGYTF. CDR3 DNA sequence: TGTGCCAGCACAGGCCGTGGAGGCTACACCTTC.

CDR3 bases: TGTGCCAGCAGCTGGGACACCCCGAATTCACCCCTCCACTTT. As protein: CASSWDTPNSPLHF. The chain is built from TRBV13 and TRBJ1-6; D might be TRBD1 (6 bases). Between the trimmed V and J ends, which lost 4 bases and 7 bases, there was a span of 11 bases. The germline gives CDR1 PRHDT, CDR2 FYEKMQ (reference sequence). The CDR3 consists of 14 residues.

J is TRBJ1-3 and V is TRBV2; 8 positions match TRBD1. V shed 8 bases, J shed 5 bases, and the junction held 8 bases outside the gene matches. This CDR3 has 14 residues. The V gene's germline CDR1 is SNHLY and CDR2 FYNNEI. The DNA for the CDR3 is TGTGCCAGCGGACAGGGCGATGCGAGAAACACCATATATTTT. It specifies CASGQGDARNTIYF.

V usage is TRBV5-7 and J usage is TRBJ2-7; unclear D gene. Being an ORF, TRBV5-7 has a function that is uncertain. This CDR3 is built from 10 residues. V dropped 4 bases and J dropped 7 bases, with 6 bases sitting between them. In nucleotides, the CDR3 is TGTGCCAGCAGCCCCCTAGAGCAGTACTTC. Its protein is CASSPLEQYF.

The rearrangement joins TRBV6-4 to TRBJ1-5; tentative D call: TRBD1 (5 bases). Trimming cost V 5 bases and J 4 bases, with 9 bases left between them. The CDR3 has 13 residues. CDR1 is MRHNA, CDR2 SNTAGT, per germline. This CDR3 reads CASSTGENQPQHF. In DNA form, the CDR3 reads TGTGCCAGCAGTACAGGAGAGAATCAGCCCCAGCATTTT.

The CDR3 loop reads CASARQGGADTQYF. For the CDR3, the DNA is TGCGCCAGCGCTAGACAGGGTGGGGCAGATACGCAGTATTTT. The rearrangement uses TRBV5-1 and TRBJ2-3; 7 bases fit TRBD1. The CDR3 has 14 residues. Germline CDR1 and CDR2: SGHRS and YFSETQ. J lost 4 bases, V lost 7 bases, and 9 bases had no gene match.

The chain couples TRBV13 to TRBJ1-6, with TRBD1 matching 10 bases. V lost 0 bases to trimming and J lost 10 bases; unmatched junction nucleotides: 6. The CDR3 consists of 16 residues. Germline loops: CDR1 PRHDT, CDR2 FYEKMQ (reference sequence). The CDR3 reads CASSLGRGQGGSPLHF. CDR3 bases: TGTGCCAGCAGCTTAGGCCGAGGACAGGGGGGATCACCCCTCCACTTT.

The chain employs TRBV19 and TRBJ1-1; D is perhaps TRBD1 (6 bases). V shed 5 bases and J shed 1 base, with 11 bases lying between them. The germline gives CDR1 LNHDA, CDR2 SQIVND (reference sequence). This CDR3 spans 14 amino acids. This CDR3 reads CASSLQGANTEAFF. The CDR3 DNA follows: TGTGCCAGTAGTCTACAGGGCGCGAACACTGAAGCTTTCTTT.

This clone was recorded once. J is TRBJ2-7 and V is TRBV15; 7 bases are shared with TRBD1. CDR1 is LNHNV, CDR2 YYDKDF, per germline (reference sequence). The V segment lost 8 bases and the J segment 1 base; nucleotides outside the gene matches: 5. CDR3 size: 13 residues. This chain's CDR3 is CATATGSSYEQYF. CDR3 nucleotide sequence: TGTGCCACCGCGACAGGGTCATCCTACGAGCAGTACTTC.

The rearrangement joins TRBV28 to TRBJ2-5; tentatively, D is TRBD1 (6 bases). Trimming cost V 11 bases and J 3 bases, with 19 bases left between them. CDR1 MDHEN and CDR2 SYDVKM come from the germline V gene. This CDR3 spans 14 amino acids. The CDR3 bases are TGTGCCCTCCGACAGGTGTCGTCGGAAGAGACCCAGTACTTC. Its protein is CALRQVSSEETQYF.

This chain links TRBV5-6 with TRBJ1-2; TRBD1 is a possible D gene (6 bases). The V end was cut by 4 bases, the J end by 6 bases, with 16 bases between. This CDR3 has 14 amino acids. Germline lookup yields CDR1 SGHDT and CDR2 YYEEEE. The CDR3 nucleotides are TGTGCCAGCAGCCCCGTTGGGGGCGGCGATGGCTACACCTTC. Encoded protein: CASSPVGGGDGYTF.

The chain couples TRBV5-4 to TRBJ2-7; perhaps TRBD1 as D (5 bases). V was pared by 3 bases and J by 5 bases, with 18 bases between. The CDR3 is made up of 15 amino acids. In germline, CDR1 is SGHNT, CDR2 YYREEE (reference sequence). DNA for the CDR3: TGTGCCAGCAGCTCCGCCACAGGAGTTGTCGACGAGCAGTACTTC. This translates into CASSSATGVVDEQYF.

V is TRBV9 and J is TRBJ2-1; 9 bases are shared with TRBD2. The CDR3 has 17 amino acids. Germline trimming cut 0 bases from V and 2 bases from J; bases unmatched to any gene: 6. The germline V gene has CDR1 SGDLS and CDR2 YYNGEE. CDR3 nucleotides: TGTGCCAGCAGCGTAGGCGGAGAGCGGGGGGCCTACAATGAGCAGTTCTTC. As protein: CASSVGGERGAYNEQFF.